These 17 T cell receptor beta chains were all obtained from the same sample, sequenced in a study of blood T cell repertoires in COVID-19. TCRdb keeps only in-frame clones here, not all; method: immunoSEQ multiplex PCR. This sample has approximately 98,000 clones, with about 84% found just once. Sequenced: peripheral blood. The source of these receptors is a woman of 80 years or more with acute or convalescent COVID-19.

J is TRBJ1-6 and V is TRBV5-1; D not resolved. Trimming shortened V by 0 bases and J by 4 bases, and 11 bases separated the two germline ends. CDR1 and CDR2 from the germline V gene are SGHRS and YFSETQ. The CDR3 length is 16 residues. The CDR3 protein is CASSLGADGYNSPLHF. The CDR3 DNA is TGCGCCAGCAGCTTGGGGGCCGACGGTTATAATTCACCCCTCCACTTT. The full variable domain, completed using reference TRBV5-1 and TRBJ1-6, is KAGVTQTPRYLIKTRGQQVTLSCSPISGHRSVSWYQQTPGQGLQFLFEYFSETQRNKGNFPGRFSGRQFSNSRSEMNVSTLELGDSALYLCASSLGADGYNSPLHFGNGTRLTVT.

This clone occurred once. The rearrangement joins TRBV28 to TRBJ1-1; the D gene is possibly TRBD1 (6 bases). From germline, CDR1 is MDHEN and CDR2 SYDVKM. The V end was cut by 5 bases, the J end by 1 base, with 17 bases between. The CDR3 has 16 amino acids. CDR3: CASSPLGGGWNTEAFF. In nucleotides, the CDR3 is TGTGCCAGCAGTCCGTTGGGAGGGGGTTGGAACACTGAAGCTTTCTTT. Looking up the rest from reference TRBV28 and TRBJ1-1 gives the full variable domain: DVKVTQSSRYLVKRTGEKVFLECVQDMDHENMFWYRQDPGLGLRLIYFSYDVKMKEKGDIPEGYSVSREKKERFSLILESASTNQTSMYLCASSPLGGGWNTEAFFGQGTRLTVV.

This sequence joins TRBV18 and TRBJ2-1; D perhaps matches TRBD1 (6 bases). Germline V gene data show CDR1 as KGHSH and CDR2 as LQKENI. This CDR3 spans 14 amino acids. V gave up 6 bases and J gave up 3 bases, with 12 bases separating them. This CDR3 is CASSPTGFYNEQFF. In DNA, the CDR3 is TGTGCCAGCTCGCCTACAGGGTTCTACAATGAGCAGTTCTTC.

The chain has TRBV4-1 and TRBJ1-6; 10 bases fit TRBD1. This CDR3 spans 17 amino acids. The ends lost 3 bases at V and 8 bases at J; junction bases unmatched: 10. CDR1 is MGHRA, CDR2 YSYEKL, per germline. CDR3 nucleotide sequence: TGCGCCAGCAGCCATCAACCGGGACAGGGGTCGTATTCACCCCTCCACTTT. As protein: CASSHQPGQGSYSPLHF.

The chain employs TRBV28 and TRBJ2-3; D possibly corresponds to TRBD1 (6 bases). The CDR3 spans 12 residues. V lost 6 bases to trimming and J lost 7 bases, with 11 bases between them. CDR1 is MDHEN and CDR2 is SYDVKM in the germline V gene. This chain's CDR3 is CASSSGTNTQYF. CDR3 coding DNA: TGTGCCAGCAGCTCAGGGACAAATACGCAGTATTTT. Drawing the rest from reference TRBV28 and TRBJ2-3, the complete variable domain is DVKVTQSSRYLVKRTGEKVFLECVQDMDHENMFWYRQDPGLGLRLIYFSYDVKMKEKGDIPEGYSVSREKKERFSLILESASTNQTSMYLCASSSGTNTQYFGPGTRLTVL.

This clone showed up just once. The chain joins TRBV19 to TRBJ1-5; no firm D call. Germline V lookup: CDR1 LNHDA, CDR2 SQIVND (reference sequence). The CDR3 sequence is 12 residues long. Trimming left V 9 bases short and J 0 bases short, with 6 bases between. For the CDR3, the DNA is TGTGCCAGCTCTTATAGCAATCAGCCCCAGCATTTT. It specifies CASSYSNQPQHF.

V is TRBV11-2 and J is TRBJ2-3; a weak D match, TRBD2 (5 bases). This CDR3 contains 14 residues. The V gene's germline CDR1 is SGHAT and CDR2 FQNNGV. Trimming took 3 bases from V and 3 from J, leaving 10 bases between them. The CDR3: CASSLLLVTDTQYF. CDR3 sequence (DNA): TGTGCCAGCAGCTTGCTACTAGTTACAGATACGCAGTATTTT. Using reference TRBV11-2 and TRBJ2-3 for the parts outside the CDR3, the full variable domain is EAGVAQSPRYKIIEKRQSVAFWCNPISGHATLYWYQQILGQGPKLLIQFQNNGVVDDSQLPKDRFSAERLKGVDSTLKIQPAKLEDSAVYLCASSLLLVTDTQYFGPGTRLTVL.

This sequence joins TRBV6-2 or TRBV6-3 and TRBJ2-3; D is unresolved. The CDR3 loop spans 16 amino acids. Germline V CDR1 and CDR2: MNHEY, SVGEGT. V was trimmed by 2 bases and J by 3 bases, leaving 15 bases between them. CDR3 loop: CASSYPLLSGTDTQYF. The DNA of the CDR3 is TGTGCCAGCAGTTACCCGCTGCTATCTGGTACAGATACGCAGTATTTT.

This sequence joins TRBV5-6 and TRBJ1-1, with D perhaps TRBD1 (5 bases). Germline values: CDR1 SGHDT, CDR2 YYEEEE. CDR3 length: 16 residues. Trimming removed 2 bases at V and 1 base at J, with 15 bases between. CDR3 DNA sequence: TGTGCCAGCAGCTTTAGACAGACTGGATCGAACACTGAAGCTTTCTTT. Encoded protein: CASSFRQTGSNTEAFF.

The V gene is TRBV5-6, the J gene TRBJ2-2; TRBD2 matches 11 bases. CDR1 and CDR2 (germline): SGHDT, YYEEEE. There are 15 residues in the CDR3. J lost 6 bases, V lost 2 bases, and 3 bases had no gene match. The CDR3 region has the DNA TGTGCCAGCAGCTTTAGCGGGGGGGTGTCCGGGGAGCTGTTTTTT. This encodes CASSFSGGVSGELFF. Variable domain in full (rest from reference TRBV5-6 and TRBJ2-2): DAGVTQSPTHLIKTRGQQVTLRCSPKSGHDTVSWYQQALGQGPQFIFQYYEEEERQRGNFPDRFSGHQFPNYSSELNVNALLLGDSALYLCASSFSGGVSGELFFGEGSRLTVL.

The rearrangement uses TRBV5-6 and TRBJ1-2, with 10 nucleotides matching TRBD1. Trimming removed 5 bases from V and 5 bases from J; junction bases left unmatched: 12. CDR1 and CDR2 from the germline V gene are SGHDT and YYEEEE. CDR3 size: 16 residues. CDR3 residues: CASRATIRQGAYGYTF. CDR3 bases: TGTGCCAGCAGGGCTACAATCCGACAGGGGGCTTATGGCTACACCTTC.

The chain is built from TRBV7-2 and TRBJ1-1; 7 nucleotides line up with TRBD1. Germline CDR1 is SGHTA and CDR2 is FQGNSA. This CDR3 has 17 amino acids. Losses at the gene ends were 5 bases for V and 4 bases for J; bases not matched to a gene: 16. CDR3 sequence reads: CASSPQGGGVRITEAFF. As DNA, the CDR3 is TGTGCCAGCAGCCCCCAGGGGGGTGGAGTGAGGATCACTGAAGCTTTCTTT. Full variable domain (outside the CDR3, taken from reference TRBV7-2 and TRBJ1-1): GAGVSQSPSNKVTEKGKDVELRCDPISGHTALYWYRQSLGQGLEFLIYFQGNSAPDKSGLPSDRFSAERTGGSVSTLTIQRTQQEDSAVYLCASSPQGGGVRITEAFFGQGTRLTVV.

The J gene is TRBJ1-1, the V gene TRBV5-5; D is unclear. The CDR3 consists of 14 residues. Between the trimmed V and J ends, which lost 3 bases and 1 base, there was a span of 10 bases. The germline CDR1 and CDR2 sequences are SGHKS and YYEKEE (reference sequence). DNA for the CDR3: TGTGCCAGCAGCTACGGAGTGGGGAACACTGAAGCTTTCTTT. It codes for CASSYGVGNTEAFF.

The rearrangement joins TRBV6-2 or TRBV6-3 to TRBJ1-2; TRBD1 agrees at 8 bases. V lost 2 bases to trimming and J lost 2 bases; unmatched junction nucleotides: 4. Germline assignment: CDR1 MNHEY and CDR2 SVGEGT. The CDR3 has 15 amino acids. The CDR3: CASSYGQGGNYGYTF. The CDR3 nucleotides are TGTGCCAGCAGTTACGGACAGGGAGGGAACTATGGCTACACCTTC.

The chain links TRBV29-1 to TRBJ2-5; the D is unclear. V lost 7 bases to trimming and J lost 2 bases, with 11 bases between them. The length of the CDR3 is 12 residues. Germline CDR1 and CDR2: SQVTM and ANQGSEA. The CDR3 region has the DNA TGCAGCGCTTTAATCAGGCAAGAGACCCAGTACTTC. It yields the protein CSALIRQETQYF. The full variable domain, rest sourced from reference TRBV29-1 and TRBJ2-5, is SAVISQKPSRDICQRGTSLTIQCQVDSQVTMMFWYRQQPGQSLTLIATANQGSEATYESGFVIDKFPISRPNLTFSTLTVSNMSPEDSSIYLCSALIRQETQYFGPGTRLLVL.

The chain combines TRBV20-1 with TRBJ1-1; D is unclear. The CDR3 extends over 11 amino acids. The germline V gene encodes CDR1 DFQATT and CDR2 SNEGSKA (reference sequence). DNA of the CDR3: TGCAGCCTCCAGTCAACCACTGAAGCTTTCTTT. It codes for CSLQSTTEAFF.

This clone has just one count. This chain connects TRBV28 to TRBJ2-7, with D perhaps matching TRBD2 (6 bases). The V gene's germline CDR1 is MDHEN and CDR2 SYDVKM. With 1 base removed from V and 4 bases from J, the gap between germline ends came to 11 bases. The CDR3 sequence is 14 residues long. The CDR3 region is CASSLYGGAYEQYF. The CDR3 bases are TGTGCCAGCAGTTTATACGGGGGAGCTTACGAGCAGTACTTC.